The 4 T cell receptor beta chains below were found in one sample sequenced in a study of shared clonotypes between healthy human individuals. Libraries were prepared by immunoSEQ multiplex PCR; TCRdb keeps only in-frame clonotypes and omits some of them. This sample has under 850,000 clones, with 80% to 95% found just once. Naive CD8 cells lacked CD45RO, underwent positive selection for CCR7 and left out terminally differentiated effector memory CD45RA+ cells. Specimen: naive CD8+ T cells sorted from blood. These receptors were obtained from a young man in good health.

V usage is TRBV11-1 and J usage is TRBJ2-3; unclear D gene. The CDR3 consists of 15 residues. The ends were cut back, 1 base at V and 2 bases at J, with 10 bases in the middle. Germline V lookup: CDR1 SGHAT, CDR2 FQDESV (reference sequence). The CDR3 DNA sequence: TGTGCCAGCAGCTTAGATCTACACAACACAGATACGCAGTATTTT. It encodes CASSLDLHNTDTQYF.

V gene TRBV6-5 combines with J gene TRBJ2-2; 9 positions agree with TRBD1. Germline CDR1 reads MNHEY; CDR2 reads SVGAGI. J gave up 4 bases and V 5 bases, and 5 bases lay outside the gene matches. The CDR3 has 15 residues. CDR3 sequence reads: CASSTQGAATGELFF. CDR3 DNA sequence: TGTGCCAGCAGTACACAGGGGGCGGCCACCGGGGAGCTGTTTTTT.

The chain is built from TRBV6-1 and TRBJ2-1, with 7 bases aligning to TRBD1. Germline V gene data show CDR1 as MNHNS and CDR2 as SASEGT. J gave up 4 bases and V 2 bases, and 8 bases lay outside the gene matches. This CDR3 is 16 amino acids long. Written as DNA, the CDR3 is TGTGCCAGCAGTGAATCTCCGGGACAGCCTTACAATGAGCAGTTCTTC. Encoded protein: CASSESPGQPYNEQFF.

This CDR3 reads CASSQMTGGGYEQYF. The CDR3 bases are TGCGCCAGCAGCCAAATGACAGGGGGCGGCTACGAGCAGTACTTC. The chain recombines TRBV4-1 with TRBJ2-7, with 10 bases that match TRBD1. V trimming: 2 bases; J trimming: 3 bases; junction bases outside the gene matches: 4. Germline lookup yields CDR1 MGHRA and CDR2 YSYEKL. The CDR3 runs to 15 residues.